The clone carrying this TCR beta chain was recorded many times. Its cognate antigen is unknown. V was trimmed by 2 bases and J by 0 bases, leaving 6 bases between them. CDR1 and CDR2 (germline): SQVTM, ANQGSEA. The CDR3 runs to 13 residues. Unique molecular identifiers were incorporated when the TCRbeta library was constructed. Each CDR3 protein gets one entry after TCRdb re-called the PCR reads with MiXCR. This table has roughly 500,000 distinct CDR3 sequences, over 9.5% appearing once. The data are from a study of T-cell reconstitution after alpha-beta-depleted transplantation in children. Broader study findings: T-cell counts and diversity at one year post-transplant came mainly from newly produced T cells.

The sequences come from PBMCs, collected before TCRalphabeta/CD19-depleted stem cell transplant. The origin of this receptor is a child aged 2-15 years with inherited bone marrow failure, due to receive a stem cell transplant. The rearrangement uses TRBV29-1 and TRBJ2-3, with unresolved D. CDR3 residues: CSVERISTDTQYF. The CDR3 nucleotides read TGCAGCGTTGAACGTATAAGCACAGATACGCAGTATTTT.